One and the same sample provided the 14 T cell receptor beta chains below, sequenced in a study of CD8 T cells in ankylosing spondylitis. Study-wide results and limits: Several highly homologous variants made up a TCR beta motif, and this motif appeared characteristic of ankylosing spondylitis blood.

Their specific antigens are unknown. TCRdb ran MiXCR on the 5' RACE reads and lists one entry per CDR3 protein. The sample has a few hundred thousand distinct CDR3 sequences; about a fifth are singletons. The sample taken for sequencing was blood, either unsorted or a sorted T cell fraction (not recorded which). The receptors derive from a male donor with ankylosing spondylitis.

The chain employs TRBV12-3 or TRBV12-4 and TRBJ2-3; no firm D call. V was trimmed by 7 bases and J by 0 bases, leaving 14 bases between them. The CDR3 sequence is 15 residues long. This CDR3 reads CASTPLWSSTDTQYF. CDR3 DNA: TGTGCCAGCACCCCGCTCTGGTCGAGCACAGATACGCAGTATTTT.

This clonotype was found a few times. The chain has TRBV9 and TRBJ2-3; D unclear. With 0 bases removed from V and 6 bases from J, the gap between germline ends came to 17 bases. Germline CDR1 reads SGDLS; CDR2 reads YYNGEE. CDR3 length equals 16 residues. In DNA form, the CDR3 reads TGTGCCAGCAGCGTAGCGCTCGACCATCCGCAGGATACGCAGTATTTT. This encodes CASSVALDHPQDTQYF.

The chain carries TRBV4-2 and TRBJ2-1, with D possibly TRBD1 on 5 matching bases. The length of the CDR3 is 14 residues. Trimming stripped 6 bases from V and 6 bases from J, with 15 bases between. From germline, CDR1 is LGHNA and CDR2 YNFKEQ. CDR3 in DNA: TGTGCCAGCAGTCGACACGGACATTCCAATGAGCAGTTCTTC. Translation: CASSRHGHSNEQFF.

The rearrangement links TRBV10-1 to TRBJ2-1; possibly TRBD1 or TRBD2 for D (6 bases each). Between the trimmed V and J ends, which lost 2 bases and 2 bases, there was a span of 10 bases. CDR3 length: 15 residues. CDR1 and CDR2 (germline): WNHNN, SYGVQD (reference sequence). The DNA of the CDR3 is TGCGCCAGCAGTGAGATGAGGGGGGCCTACAATGAGCAGTTCTTC. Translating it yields CASSEMRGAYNEQFF.

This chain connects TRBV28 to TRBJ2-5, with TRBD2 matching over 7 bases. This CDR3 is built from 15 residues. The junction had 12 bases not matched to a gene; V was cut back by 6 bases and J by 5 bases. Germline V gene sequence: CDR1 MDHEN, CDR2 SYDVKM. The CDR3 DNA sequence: TGTGCCAGCAGGCCCACGCTAGTCGGGGGGGAGACCCAGTACTTC. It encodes CASRPTLVGGETQYF.

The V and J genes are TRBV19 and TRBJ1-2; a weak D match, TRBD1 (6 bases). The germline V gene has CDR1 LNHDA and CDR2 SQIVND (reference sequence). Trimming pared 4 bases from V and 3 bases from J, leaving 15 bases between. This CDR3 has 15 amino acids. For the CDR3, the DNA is TGTGCCAGTAGTACCCGACAGGACTCTTACTATGGCTACACCTTC. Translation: CASSTRQDSYYGYTF.

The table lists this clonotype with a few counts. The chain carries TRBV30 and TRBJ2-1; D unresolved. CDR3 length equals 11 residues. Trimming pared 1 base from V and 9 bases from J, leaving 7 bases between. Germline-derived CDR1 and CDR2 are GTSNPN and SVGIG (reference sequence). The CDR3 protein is CAWSGLVEQFF. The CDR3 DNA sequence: TGTGCCTGGAGTGGACTGGTTGAGCAGTTCTTC.

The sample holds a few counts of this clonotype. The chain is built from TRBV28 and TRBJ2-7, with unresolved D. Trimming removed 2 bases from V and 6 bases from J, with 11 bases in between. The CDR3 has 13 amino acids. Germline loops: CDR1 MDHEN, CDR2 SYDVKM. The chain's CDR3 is CASSLGSPAEQYF. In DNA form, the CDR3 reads TGTGCCAGCAGTTTAGGCTCACCGGCCGAGCAGTACTTC.

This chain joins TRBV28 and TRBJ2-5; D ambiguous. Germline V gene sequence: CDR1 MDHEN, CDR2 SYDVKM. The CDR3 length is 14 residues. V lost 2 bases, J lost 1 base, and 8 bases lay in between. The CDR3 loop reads CASSLVRTQETQYF. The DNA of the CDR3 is TGTGCCAGCAGTTTAGTTAGGACCCAAGAGACCCAGTACTTC.

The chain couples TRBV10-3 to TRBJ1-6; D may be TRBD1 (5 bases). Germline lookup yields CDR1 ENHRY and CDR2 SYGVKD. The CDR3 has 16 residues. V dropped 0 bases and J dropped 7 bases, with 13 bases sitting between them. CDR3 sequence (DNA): TGTGCCATCAGTGAGTCACGGGGCCTTAGGAATTCACCCCTCCACTTT. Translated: CAISESRGLRNSPLHF.

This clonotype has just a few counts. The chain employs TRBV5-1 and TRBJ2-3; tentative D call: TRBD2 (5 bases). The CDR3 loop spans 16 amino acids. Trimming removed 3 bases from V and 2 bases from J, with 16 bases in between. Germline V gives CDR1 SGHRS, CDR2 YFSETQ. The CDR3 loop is CASSWSGGGYTDTQYF. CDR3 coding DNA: TGCGCCAGCAGCTGGTCGGGTGGAGGATACACAGATACGCAGTATTTT.

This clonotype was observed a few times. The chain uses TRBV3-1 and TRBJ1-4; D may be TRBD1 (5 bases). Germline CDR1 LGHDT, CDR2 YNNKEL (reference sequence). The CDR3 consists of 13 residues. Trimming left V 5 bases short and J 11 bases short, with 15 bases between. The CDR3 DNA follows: TGTGCCAGCAGCGCCGGAGAGGGGCGTAAACTGTTTTTT. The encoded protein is CASSAGEGRKLFF.

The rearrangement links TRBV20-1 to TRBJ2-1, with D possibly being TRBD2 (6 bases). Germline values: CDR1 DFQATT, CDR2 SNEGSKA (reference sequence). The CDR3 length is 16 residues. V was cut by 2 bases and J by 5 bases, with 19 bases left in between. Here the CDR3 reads CSARIASGYWNNEQFF. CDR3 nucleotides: TGCAGTGCTAGAATTGCCAGCGGGTATTGGAACAATGAGCAGTTCTTC.

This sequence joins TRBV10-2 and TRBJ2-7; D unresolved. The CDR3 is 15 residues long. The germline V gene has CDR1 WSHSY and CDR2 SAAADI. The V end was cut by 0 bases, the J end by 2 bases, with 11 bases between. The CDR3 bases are TGCGCCAGCAGTGAGTCGTTGGATTCTGCCTACGAGCAGTACTTC. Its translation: CASSESLDSAYEQYF.